The T cell receptor beta chain under discussion was sequenced for a study of metastatic and nonmetastatic thyroid tumors. Before thyroid surgery, none of the patients had received any treatment. This clone is labeled as medium-sized (0.01 to 0.1%). Germline assignment: CDR1 MNHNS and CDR2 SASEGT. J lost 7 bases, V lost 5 bases, and 14 bases had no gene match. The CDR3 is 16 amino acids. TCRdb used MiXCR to call clones anew from the PCR reads. This table holds around 19,000 clones, around 15% found once. The genes are TRBV6-1 and TRBJ2-7; 10 bases map to TRBD1. Input material: tumor tissue. The sequence was obtained from a female donor with papillary thyroid cancer or a benign thyroid nodule (not recorded which). Some clones in this sample may be carry-over from other donors' samples. CDR3 loop: CASSLGTGALGSEQYF. CDR3 nucleotide sequence: TGTGCCAGCAGTCTAGGGACAGGGGCCCTAGGGAGTGAGCAGTACTTC.